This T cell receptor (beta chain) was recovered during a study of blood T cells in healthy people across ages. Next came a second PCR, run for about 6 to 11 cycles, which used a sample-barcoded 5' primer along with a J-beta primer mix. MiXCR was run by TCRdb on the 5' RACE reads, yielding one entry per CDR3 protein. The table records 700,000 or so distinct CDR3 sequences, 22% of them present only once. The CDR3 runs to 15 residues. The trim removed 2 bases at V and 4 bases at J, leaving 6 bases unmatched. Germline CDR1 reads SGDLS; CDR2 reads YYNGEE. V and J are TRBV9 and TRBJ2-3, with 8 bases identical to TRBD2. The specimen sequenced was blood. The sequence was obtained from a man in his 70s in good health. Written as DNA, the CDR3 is TGTGCCAGCAGCGTTATCGGGAGGGTCCCAGATACGCAGTATTTT. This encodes CASSVIGRVPDTQYF.